This T cell receptor (beta chain) emerged from a study of early T cells in non-severe SARS-CoV-2 infection. Study as a whole: The sequenced material was bulk RNA from unsorted whole blood, and its chains were unpaired. The study's findings and limits: Matching results from VDJdb favored anti-spike CD8 responses, leaving private and CD4 specificities undetected.

About this clonotype itself: Its antigen is as yet unknown.

V gave up 0 bases and J gave up 8 bases; unmatched junction bases: 2. Germline assignment: CDR1 LGHNA and CDR2 YSLEER. The CDR3 length is 15 residues. Unique molecular identifiers were attached to individual cDNA molecules. TCRdb redid the calling of the 5' RACE reads with MiXCR, one entry per CDR3 protein. The sample lists about 42,000 distinct CDR3 sequences, roughly 6.6% occurring once. This chain joins TRBV4-3 and TRBJ1-6; 9 positions agree with TRBD1. The TCR was taken from an adult who was a healthcare worker with PCR-confirmed SARS-CoV-2 infection or an uninfected control (not recorded which). The sequenced sample consisted of whole blood. The CDR3: CASSQDGTGYSPLHF. The DNA for the CDR3 is TGCGCCAGCAGCCAAGATGGGACAGGGTATTCACCCCTCCACTTT.